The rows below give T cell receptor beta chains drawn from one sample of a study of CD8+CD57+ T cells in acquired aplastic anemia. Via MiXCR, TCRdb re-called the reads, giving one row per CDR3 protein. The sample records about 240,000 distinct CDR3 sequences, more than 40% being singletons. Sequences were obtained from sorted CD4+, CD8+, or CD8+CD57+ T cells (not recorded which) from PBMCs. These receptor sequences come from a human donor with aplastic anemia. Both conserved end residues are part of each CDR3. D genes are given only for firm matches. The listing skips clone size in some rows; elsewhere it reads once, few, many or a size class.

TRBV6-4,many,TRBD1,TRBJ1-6,TGTGCCAGCAGTGACTCGTCAGGGGGCAATTCACCCCTCCACTTT,CASSDSSGGNSPLHF
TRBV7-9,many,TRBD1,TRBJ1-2,TGTGCCAGCAGCCCTGGACAGGGAGACTATGGCTACACCTTC,CASSPGQGDYGYTF
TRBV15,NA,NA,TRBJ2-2,TGTGCCACCAGCAGACCCGGCTCGGGAACCGGGGAGCTGTTTTTT,CATSRPGSGTGELFF
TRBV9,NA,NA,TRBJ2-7,TGTGCCAGCGGCGGAGGACAGAAGGGACTAACCTCCTACGAGCAGTACTTC,CASGGGQKGLTSYEQYF
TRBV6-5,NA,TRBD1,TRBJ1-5,TGTGCCAGCAGTCGGACAGGGTTAAGTCAGCCCCAGCATTTT,CASSRTGLSQPQHF
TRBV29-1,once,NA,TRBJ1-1,TGCAGCGTTGTCGGGGGTTGGGCTGAAGCTTTCTTT,CSVVGGWAEAFF
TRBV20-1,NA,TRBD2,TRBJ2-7,TGCAGTGCTAGGGACCCGACTAGCGGGAGGGAGAGGTACGAGCAGTACTTC,CSARDPTSGRERYEQYF
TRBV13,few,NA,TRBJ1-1,TGTGCCAGCAGCCTGGACCTCCGGAGGACTGAAGCTTTCTTT,CASSLDLRRTEAFF
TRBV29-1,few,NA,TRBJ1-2,TGCAGCGTTGATTCGGCTGTCTATGGCTACACCTTC,CSVDSAVYGYTF
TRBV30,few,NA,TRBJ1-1,TGTGCCTGGACAACGTACATGAACACTGAAGCTTTCTTT,CAWTTYMNTEAFF
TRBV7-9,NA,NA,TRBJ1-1,TGTGCCAGCAGCTTAAAGACGACAGGGAACACTGAAGCTTTCTTT,CASSLKTTGNTEAFF
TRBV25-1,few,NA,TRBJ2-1,TGTGCCAGCAGCCAAGATGAAGGCTCCTACAATGAGCAGTTCTTC,CASSQDEGSYNEQFF
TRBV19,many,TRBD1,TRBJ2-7,TGTGCCAGTAGTAAGGAGACAGGGACGATTTACGAGCAGTACTTC,CASSKETGTIYEQYF
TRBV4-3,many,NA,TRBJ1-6,TGCGCCAGCAGCCAAGATACGGGGGGACCCATAGGTTCACCCCTCCACTTT,CASSQDTGGPIGSPLHF
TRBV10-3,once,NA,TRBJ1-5,TGTGCCATCAGTGAGCCGGGTAATGTTCAGCCCCAGCATTTT,CAISEPGNVQPQHF
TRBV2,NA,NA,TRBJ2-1,TGTGCCAGCAGTTACTTTAGTAACAATGAGCAGTTCTTC,CASSYFSNNEQFF
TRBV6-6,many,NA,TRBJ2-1,TGTGCCAGCAGTGGGGTGGAGTATGAGCAGTTCTTC,CASSGVEYEQFF
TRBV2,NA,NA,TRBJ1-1,TGTGCCAGCACCCAGTGGGATACTGAAGCTTTCTTT,CASTQWDTEAFF
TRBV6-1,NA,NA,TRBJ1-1,TGTGCCAGCAGTGAAATCGGCGACCGCTGGGGGGACACTGAAGCTTTCTTT,CASSEIGDRWGDTEAFF
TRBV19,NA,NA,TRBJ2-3,TGTGCCAGTAGTATAGGAGCCAGAGATACGCAGTATTTT,CASSIGARDTQYF
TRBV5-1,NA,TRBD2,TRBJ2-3,TGCGCCAGCAGCAAAGGGACTAGCGGCACAGATACGCAGTATTTT,CASSKGTSGTDTQYF
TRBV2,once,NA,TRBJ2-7,TGTGCCAGCAGTCGCAGGGGAGAGTACGAGCAGTACTTC,CASSRRGEYEQYF
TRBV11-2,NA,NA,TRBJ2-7,TGTGCCAGCAGCCTCGGATCCGTTGGCAGTTTCTACGAGCAGTACTTC,CASSLGSVGSFYEQYF
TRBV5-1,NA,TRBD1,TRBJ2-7,TGCGCCAGCAGCTTGGGGGACAGCCCCTACGAGCAGTACTTC,CASSLGDSPYEQYF
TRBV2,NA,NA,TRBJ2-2,TGTGCCAGCAGGGAAGGGAGCGGTAAAACCGGGGAGCTGTTTTTT,CASREGSGKTGELFF
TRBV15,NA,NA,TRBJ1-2,TGTGCCACCAGCAGTTCCGGGACCTATGGCTACACCTTC,CATSSSGTYGYTF
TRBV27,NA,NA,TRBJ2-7,TGTGCCAGCAGTTTATCGCGGGTACCCTACGAGCAGTACTTC,CASSLSRVPYEQYF
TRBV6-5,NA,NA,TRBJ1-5,TGTGCCAGCAGTTACGGGTGGAATCAGCCCCAGCATTTT,CASSYGWNQPQHF
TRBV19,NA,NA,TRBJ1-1,TGTGCCAGTAGTACCGGTCGTCAGAACACTGAAGCTTCCTTT,CASSTGRQNTEASF
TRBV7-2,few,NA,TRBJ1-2,TGTGCCAGCAGCTCCCCGTGGGTGGGGTCCCGAGGCTACACCTTC,CASSSPWVGSRGYTF
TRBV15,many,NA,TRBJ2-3,TGTGCCACCAGCAGGGGCACAGATACGCAGTATTTT,CATSRGTDTQYF
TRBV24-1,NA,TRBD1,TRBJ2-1,TGTGCCACCAGTGATTCAGGGGGTTGGTACAATGAGCAGTTCTTC,CATSDSGGWYNEQFF
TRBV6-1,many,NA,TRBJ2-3,TGTGCCAGCAGGTCACCGGTGGGGGGCACAGATACGCAGTATTTT,CASRSPVGGTDTQYF
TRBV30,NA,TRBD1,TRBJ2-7,TGTGCCTGGAGTACGACAGGGGCCAGCTACGAGCAGTACTTC,CAWSTTGASYEQYF
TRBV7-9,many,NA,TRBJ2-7,TGTGCCAGCAGCTTAGACGGGGGCCGCCGGGTGTACGAGCAGTACTTC,CASSLDGGRRVYEQYF
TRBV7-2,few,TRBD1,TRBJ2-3,TGTGCCAGCAGCTTCCGGACAGGCGTAGGAAATGAGCAGTATTTT,CASSFRTGVGNEQYF
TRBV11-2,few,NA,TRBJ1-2,TGTGCCAGCAGCCCCGACGGTAACTATGGCTACACCTTC,CASSPDGNYGYTF
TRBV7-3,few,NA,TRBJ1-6,TGTGCCAGCAGCTTAAATTCGTTTTCACCCCTCCACTTT,CASSLNSFSPLHF
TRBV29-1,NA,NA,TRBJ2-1,TGCAGCGTTAGGGGGAATGAGCAGTTCTTC,CSVRGNEQFF
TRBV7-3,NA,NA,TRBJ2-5,TGTGCCAGCAGCCCGGAAGGGGGAATGGTTTTTGAGACCCAGTACTTC,CASSPEGGMVFETQYF
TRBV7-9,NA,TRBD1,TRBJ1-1,TGTGCCAGCAGATCTGACAGGGTCACTGAAGCTTTCTTT,CASRSDRVTEAFF
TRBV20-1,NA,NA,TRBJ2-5,TGCAGTGCTAGAGATGGGGGGCGCTTGGGTGAGACCCAGTACTTC,CSARDGGRLGETQYF
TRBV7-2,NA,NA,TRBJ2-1,TGTGCCAGCAGCCCTGGGGCGGGGCGGCCTCAAAATGAGCAGTTCTTC,CASSPGAGRPQNEQFF
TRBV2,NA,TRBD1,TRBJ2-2,TGTGCCAGCAGCGGACAGGGGGCATTATACACCGGGGAGCTGTTTTTT,CASSGQGALYTGELFF
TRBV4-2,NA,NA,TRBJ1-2,TGTGCCAGCAGCTCCGCGGTAGATGGGGCTGGCTACACCTTC,CASSSAVDGAGYTF
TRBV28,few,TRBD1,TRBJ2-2,TGTGCCAGCAGAAGGATTAGGGACAGGGACTGGACCGGGGAGCTGTTTTTT,CASRRIRDRDWTGELFF
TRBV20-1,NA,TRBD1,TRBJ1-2,TGCAGTGCTAGAGGGGTAGGGGGACAGCCAAACTATGGCTACACCTTC,CSARGVGGQPNYGYTF
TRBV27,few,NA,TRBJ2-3,TGTGCCAGCAGTTTATCCTACGGGACATCCCCAGATACGCAGTATTTT,CASSLSYGTSPDTQYF
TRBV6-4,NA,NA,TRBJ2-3,TGTGCCAGCAGTGCCCAGGGGGGTCCGGATACGCAGTATTTT,CASSAQGGPDTQYF
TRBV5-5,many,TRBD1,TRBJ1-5,TGTGCCAGCAGCTTTCGAGACAGGGGTCAGCCCCAGCATTTT,CASSFRDRGQPQHF